The present entry profiles one T cell receptor (beta chain) with its context. Additional DNA sequences in this sample encode the identical CDR3. In the original processing: Junction-only immunoSEQ sequences carried no quality scores, so filtering differed. Clones were read by immunoSEQ multiplex PCR, and TCRdb kept only the in-frame ones, dropping some. D and trimming were read from the DNA, whereas the V and J calls and clone size are those reported in that table. The table has roughly 720,000 clones, about 90% seen once. This entry belongs to a study of shared clonotypes between healthy human individuals. The V gene's germline CDR1 is SGHRS and CDR2 YFSETQ. Between the trimmed V and J ends, which lost 0 bases and 6 bases, there was a span of 4 bases. The CDR3 spans 12 residues.

The J gene is TRBJ2-1, the V gene TRBV5-1; no reliable D call. Sample: memory CD8+ T cells from PBMCs. Described subset: CD45RO+ cells pooled with CCR7-negative TemRA cells. The clonotype comes from a man aged 18-30 years in good health. Some clones in this sample may be carry-over from other donors' samples. CDR3 loop: CASSLARNEQFF. As DNA, the CDR3 is TGCGCCAGCAGCTTGGCACGCAATGAGCAGTTCTTC.